The 21 T cell receptor beta chains below come from one sample, sequenced in a study of T cell repertoires in cytomegalovirus infection. Their antigens remain unidentified. MiXCR, applied by TCRdb to the reads, yields one record per CDR3 protein. The table has 44,000 or so distinct CDR3 sequences, 20% to 25% seen once. Material: CD8+ T cells from cultured PBMCs, obtained from culture after CMV antigen stimulation. All receptors derive from a human donor in good health (CMV status not recorded). Some clones in this sample may be carry-over from other donors' samples.

The sample holds a few counts of this clonotype. The gene calls are TRBV5-6 and TRBJ2-2, with a weak D call TRBD1 (6 bases). The CDR3 covers 14 residues. The germline V gene has CDR1 SGHDT and CDR2 YYEEEE. V dropped 0 bases and J dropped 6 bases, with 9 bases sitting between them. This chain's CDR3 is CASSLDRDSGELFF. The CDR3 region has the DNA TGTGCCAGCAGCTTGGACAGGGATTCCGGGGAGCTGTTTTTT.

The V call is TRBV7-9, the J call TRBJ2-1; the D is unclear. The V end was cut by 5 bases, the J end by 10 bases, with 12 bases between. CDR1 is SEHNR and CDR2 is FQNEAQ in the germline V gene (reference sequence). This CDR3 has 12 residues. The CDR3: CASSIQVAEQFF. CDR3 nucleotides: TGTGCCAGCAGCATCCAGGTCGCGGAGCAGTTCTTC.

This clonotype was seen more than once but under ten times. V usage is TRBV7-6 and J usage is TRBJ2-5; 11 bases are shared with TRBD1. V gave up 4 bases and J gave up 3 bases; unmatched junction bases: 13. Germline V lookup: CDR1 SGHVS, CDR2 FNYEAQ. The CDR3 totals 18 residues. CDR3 amino acids: CASSSPMRDRGEEETQYF. For the CDR3, the DNA is TGTGCCAGCAGCTCCCCAATGCGGGACAGGGGGGAGGAAGAGACCCAGTACTTC. Full variable domain (remainder filled in from reference TRBV7-6 and TRBJ2-5): GAGVSQSPRYKVTKRGQDVALRCDPISGHVSLYWYRQALGQGPEFLTYFNYEAQQDKSGLPNDRFSAERPEGSISTLTIQRTEQRDSAMYRCASSSPMRDRGEEETQYFGPGTRLLVL.

The sample holds a few counts of this clonotype. The chain couples TRBV7-9 to TRBJ2-7, with D maybe TRBD1 (7 bases). The CDR3 contains 15 residues. Deletions cut 4 bases from V and 2 bases from J, with 15 bases between. The V gene's germline CDR1 is SEHNR and CDR2 FQNEAQ (reference sequence). Here the CDR3 DNA reads TGTGCCAGCAGCTCCCCGCGGGACAGAGCCTACGAGCAGTACTTC. Translation gives CASSSPRDRAYEQYF.

This clonotype has ten or more counts. The DNA of the CDR3 is TGTGCCAGCAGTCCCCTGGAGGGGTTTAGCAATCAGCCCCAGCATTTT. Translating it yields CASSPLEGFSNQPQHF. V gene TRBV28 combines with J gene TRBJ1-5, with a possible D match to TRBD1 (5 bases). In germline, CDR1 is MDHEN, CDR2 SYDVKM. CDR3 length equals 16 residues. Trimming removed 5 bases at V and 0 bases at J, with 14 bases between.

In its sample, this clonotype was seen once. This rearrangement joins TRBV7-2 to TRBJ2-1; 7 bases align to TRBD2. In germline, CDR1 is SGHTA, CDR2 FQGNSA. The CDR3 is made up of 19 amino acids. With 2 bases clipped from V and 2 bases from J, the junction kept 15 bases outside the gene matches. CDR3 residues: CASSLSMLVASGPYNEQFF. The CDR3 coding sequence is TGTGCCAGCAGCTTATCGATGTTAGTGGCTAGCGGACCCTACAATGAGCAGTTCTTC.

This clonotype was picked up many times. This chain uses TRBV2 with TRBJ1-2; D possibly corresponds to TRBD1 (6 bases). Germline loops: CDR1 SNHLY, CDR2 FYNNEI. The CDR3 runs to 14 residues. The V and J ends lost 2 bases and 3 bases respectively, with 10 bases between them. The DNA for the CDR3 is TGTGCCAGCAGTGAATGGGGACAAGACTATGGCTACACCTTC. Amino acid sequence: CASSEWGQDYGYTF. The complete variable domain, with remaining parts taken from reference TRBV2 and TRBJ1-2, reads EPEVTQTPSHQVTQMGQEVILRCVPISNHLYFYWYRQILGQKVEFLVSFYNNEISEKSEIFDDQFSVERPDGSNFTLKIRSTKLEDSAMYFCASSEWGQDYGYTFGSGTRLTVV.

The chain couples TRBV11-2 to TRBJ2-2; TRBD2 matches at 9 bases. The germline CDR1 and CDR2 sequences are SGHAT and FQNNGV. CDR3 length: 14 amino acids. J gave up 6 bases and V 7 bases, and 6 bases lay outside the gene matches. DNA for the CDR3: TGTGCCAGCACTATTAGCGGGAGTTCCGGGGAGCTGTTTTTT. It encodes CASTISGSSGELFF. Full variable domain (outside the CDR3, taken from reference TRBV11-2 and TRBJ2-2): EAGVAQSPRYKIIEKRQSVAFWCNPISGHATLYWYQQILGQGPKLLIQFQNNGVVDDSQLPKDRFSAERLKGVDSTLKIQPAKLEDSAVYLCASTISGSSGELFFGEGSRLTVL.

The V and J genes are TRBV7-3 and TRBJ1-1; no reliable D call. The ends were cut back, 4 bases at V and 4 bases at J, with 10 bases in the middle. The length of the CDR3 is 13 residues. From germline, CDR1 is SGHTA and CDR2 FQGTGA. CDR3 sequence reads: CASSSPDLTEAFF. In nucleotides, the CDR3 is TGTGCCAGCAGCTCCCCCGACCTCACTGAAGCTTTCTTT.

This chain connects TRBV7-6 to TRBJ2-7, with D tentatively TRBD2 (5 bases). The CDR3 spans 13 residues. Germline V lookup: CDR1 SGHVS, CDR2 FNYEAQ. Trimming stripped 4 bases from V and 4 bases from J, with 11 bases between. CDR3 sequence: CASSSGEGYEQYF. The DNA for the CDR3 is TGTGCCAGCAGCTCCGGGGAAGGTTACGAGCAGTACTTC.

The chain couples TRBV4-1 to TRBJ2-4, with a tentative D call TRBD1 (6 bases). V lost 7 bases, J lost 6 bases, and 16 bases lay in between. This CDR3 is 14 amino acids long. Germline assignment: CDR1 MGHRA and CDR2 YSYEKL. This CDR3 reads CASKREQGTNIQYF. The CDR3 DNA reads TGCGCCAGCAAACGCGAACAGGGTACAAACATTCAGTACTTC.

There are a few counts of this clonotype. The chain combines TRBV7-6 with TRBJ2-3; D is ambiguous. The ends were cut back, 2 bases at V and 3 bases at J, with 12 bases in the middle. Looked up from germline, CDR1 is SGHVS and CDR2 is FNYEAQ. This CDR3 is 15 amino acids long. This CDR3 is CASSLLQRPTDTQYF. In nucleotides, the CDR3 is TGTGCCAGCAGCTTACTCCAACGACCAACAGATACGCAGTATTTT.

The chain recombines TRBV4-1 with TRBJ2-7; TRBD1 is a possible D gene (6 bases). CDR3 length: 15 amino acids. CDR1 is MGHRA and CDR2 is YSYEKL in the germline V gene. With 3 bases removed from V and 3 bases from J, the gap between germline ends came to 15 bases. In nucleotides, the CDR3 is TGCGCCAGCAGCCACCCGGACAGCCGGGGCTACGAGCAGTACTTC. Translating gives CASSHPDSRGYEQYF.

The chain couples TRBV6-2 or TRBV6-3 to TRBJ2-5; unclear D gene. Germline values: CDR1 MNHEY, CDR2 SVGEGT. V lost 2 bases and J 2 bases, leaving 3 bases between the germline ends. There are 12 residues in the CDR3. CDR3 DNA: TGTGCCAGCAGTTACGCTCAAGAGACCCAGTACTTC. Translation: CASSYAQETQYF.

In this sample, this clonotype turned up a few times. The chain recombines TRBV27 with TRBJ1-4; 7 bases line up with TRBD1. The CDR3 spans 14 residues. The germline V gene has CDR1 MNHEY and CDR2 SMNVEV (reference sequence). The ends lost 9 bases at V and 7 bases at J; junction bases unmatched: 11. The CDR3 is CARPQGGRGEKLFF. The CDR3 bases are TGTGCCAGACCTCAGGGGGGGCGCGGTGAAAAACTGTTTTTT.

The genes are TRBV20-1 and TRBJ1-2, with 10 nucleotides matching TRBD1. The trim removed 4 bases at V and 9 bases at J, leaving 17 bases unmatched. In germline, CDR1 is DFQATT, CDR2 SNEGSKA (reference sequence). This CDR3 has 16 residues. For the CDR3, the DNA is TGCAGTGCTAACTGGATCGGGACAGGGGTATTCTTAAGCTACACCTTC. It is translated as CSANWIGTGVFLSYTF.

This clonotype was detected a few times. J is TRBJ2-1 and V is TRBV4-1; D gene unclear. V lost 0 bases and J lost 5, with 11 bases in between. Germline V gives CDR1 MGHRA, CDR2 YSYEKL. CDR3 length: 15 residues. In DNA, the CDR3 is TGCGCCAGCAGCCAAGATCCAGTAGGAGACAATGAGCAGTTCTTC. Protein sequence: CASSQDPVGDNEQFF.

The J gene is TRBJ2-2, the V gene TRBV7-6; D is uncertain. The ends were cut back, 5 bases at V and 4 bases at J, with 11 bases in the middle. This CDR3 is 14 amino acids long. From germline, CDR1 is SGHVS and CDR2 FNYEAQ. Written as DNA, the CDR3 is TGTGCCAGCAGCCCCGGGTCTTCCACCGGGGAGCTGTTTTTT. Its protein product is CASSPGSSTGELFF.

This chain links TRBV10-3 with TRBJ1-5; 7 nucleotides agree with TRBD1. This CDR3 contains 14 residues. Germline CDR1 ENHRY, CDR2 SYGVKD. The V gene end was trimmed by 6 bases and the J gene end by 5 bases; junction bases not matched to a gene: 7. The CDR3 reads CAISERQGDQPQHF. The DNA of the CDR3 is TGTGCCATCAGCGAGAGACAGGGTGATCAGCCCCAGCATTTT.

This clonotype was recorded a few times. The CDR3: CASSFIGQGAEDTEAFF. The CDR3 DNA reads TGTGCCAGCAGCTTTATAGGGCAGGGGGCCGAAGACACTGAAGCTTTCTTT. This chain connects TRBV11-3 to TRBJ1-1; 8 positions agree with TRBD1. The CDR3 is made up of 17 amino acids. The germline CDR1 and CDR2 sequences are SGHNT and YENEEA. Trimming took 3 bases from V and 3 from J; bases not matched to a gene: 12.

This clonotype showed up just a few times. The CDR3 DNA reads as TGTGCCAGCAGTTACTCATTGGAGCAGTACTTC. Translation: CASSYSLEQYF. V usage is TRBV6-2 or TRBV6-3 and J usage is TRBJ2-7; no clear D gene. The CDR3 sequence is 11 residues long. V dropped 0 bases and J dropped 7 bases, with 4 bases sitting between them. The V gene's germline CDR1 is MNHEY and CDR2 SVGEGT.